This T cell receptor beta chain is drawn from a study of shared clonotypes between healthy human individuals. Study results and caveats: The researchers took only blood, and tissue repertoires probably look different. Estimated clonotype richness was generally higher in naive than memory subsets. Expectations were that clonotype sharing among donors would be affected by sequencing depth. Non-shared clonotypes displayed generation probabilities falling below those of clonotypes present in all four donors.

Remarks on this clone: Antigen: not known.

Clones were sequenced by immunoSEQ multiplex PCR, and TCRdb holds only the in-frame ones, with some missing. The repertoire consists of millions of clones, with approximately 95% occurring once and the leading ten covering roughly 1%. As defined, naive CD8 cells were CD45RO-negative and positively selected for CCR7, with terminally differentiated effector memory CD45RA+ cells excluded. Sequenced input: naive CD8+ T cells sorted from blood. This TCR came from a man aged 18-30 years in good health.

The CDR3 spells CASSLRDGQGNEQFF. In nucleotides, the CDR3 is TGTGCCAGCAGCTTAAGGGACGGACAGGGCAATGAGCAGTTCTTC. The genes are TRBV7-6 and TRBJ2-1, with 8 bases matching TRBD1. This CDR3 comprises 15 residues. In germline, CDR1 is SGHVS, CDR2 FNYEAQ. V was pared by 2 bases and J by 6 bases, with 6 bases of the junction left unmatched.